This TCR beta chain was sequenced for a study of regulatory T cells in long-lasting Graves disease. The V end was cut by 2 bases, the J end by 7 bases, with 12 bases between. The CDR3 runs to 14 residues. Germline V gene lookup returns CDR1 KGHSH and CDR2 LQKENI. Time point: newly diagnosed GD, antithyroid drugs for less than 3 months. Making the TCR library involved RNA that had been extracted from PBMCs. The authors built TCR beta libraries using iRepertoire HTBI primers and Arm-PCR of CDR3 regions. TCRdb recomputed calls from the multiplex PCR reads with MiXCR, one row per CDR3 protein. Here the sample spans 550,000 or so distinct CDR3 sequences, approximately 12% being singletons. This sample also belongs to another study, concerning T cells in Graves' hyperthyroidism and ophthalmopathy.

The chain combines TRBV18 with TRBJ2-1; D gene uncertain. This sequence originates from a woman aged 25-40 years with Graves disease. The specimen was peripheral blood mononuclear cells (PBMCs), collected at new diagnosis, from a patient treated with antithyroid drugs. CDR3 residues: CASSPIHSENEQFF. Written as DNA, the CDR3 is TGTGCCAGCTCACCAATACATTCCGAGAATGAGCAGTTCTTC.